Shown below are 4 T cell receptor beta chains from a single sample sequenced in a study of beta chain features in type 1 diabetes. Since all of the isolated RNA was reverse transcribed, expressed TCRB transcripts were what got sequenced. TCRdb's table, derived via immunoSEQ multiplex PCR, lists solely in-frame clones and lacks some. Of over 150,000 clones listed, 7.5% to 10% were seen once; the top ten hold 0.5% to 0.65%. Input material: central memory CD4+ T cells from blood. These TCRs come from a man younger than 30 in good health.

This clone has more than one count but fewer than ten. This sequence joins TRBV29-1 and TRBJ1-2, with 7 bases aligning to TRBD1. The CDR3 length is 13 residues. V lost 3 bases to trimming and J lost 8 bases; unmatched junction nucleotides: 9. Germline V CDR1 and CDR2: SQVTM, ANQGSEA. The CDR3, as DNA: TGCAGCGTTGATGTCAACAGGGGTGGAGGCTACACCTTC. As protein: CSVDVNRGGGYTF.

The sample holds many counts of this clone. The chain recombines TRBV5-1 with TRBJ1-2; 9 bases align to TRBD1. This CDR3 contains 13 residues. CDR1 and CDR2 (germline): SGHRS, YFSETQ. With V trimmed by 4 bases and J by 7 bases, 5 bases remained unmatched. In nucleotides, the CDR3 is TGCGCCAGCAGCCTGGACAGGGGATTTGGCTACACCTTC. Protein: CASSLDRGFGYTF. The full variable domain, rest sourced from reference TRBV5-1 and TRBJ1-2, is KAGVTQTPRYLIKTRGQQVTLSCSPISGHRSVSWYQQTPGQGLQFLFEYFSETQRNKGNFPGRFSGRQFSNSRSEMNVSTLELGDSALYLCASSLDRGFGYTFGSGTRLTVV.

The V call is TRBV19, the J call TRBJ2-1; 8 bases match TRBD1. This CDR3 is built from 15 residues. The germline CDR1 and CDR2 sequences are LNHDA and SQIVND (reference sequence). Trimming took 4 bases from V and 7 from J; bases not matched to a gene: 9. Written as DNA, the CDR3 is TGTGCCAGTAGTAGACAGGGACAGGCGAAGAATGAGCAGTTCTTC. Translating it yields CASSRQGQAKNEQFF. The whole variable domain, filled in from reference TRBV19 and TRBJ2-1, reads DGGITQSPKYLFRKEGQNVTLSCEQNLNHDAMYWYRQDPGQGLRLIYYSQIVNDFQKGDIAEGYSVSREKKESFPLTVTSAQKNPTAFYLCASSRQGQAKNEQFFGPGTRLTVL.

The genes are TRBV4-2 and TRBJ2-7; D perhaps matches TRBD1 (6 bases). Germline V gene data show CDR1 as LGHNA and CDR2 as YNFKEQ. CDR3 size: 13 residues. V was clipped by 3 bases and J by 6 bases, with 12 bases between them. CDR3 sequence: CASSQTQGREQYF. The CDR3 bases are TGTGCCAGCAGCCAGACACAGGGTCGCGAGCAGTACTTC.